This TCR beta chain is drawn from a study of OX40 agonist ivuxolimab in advanced cancers. Sequencing was performed with immunoSEQ multiplex PCR; in TCRdb, only in-frame clones are kept and a portion is missing. The table shows some 68,000 clones, with about 87% occurring only once. The CDR3 spans 14 residues. The ends were cut back, 1 base at V and 1 base at J, with 8 bases in the middle. Germline assignment: CDR1 SGHTS and CDR2 YDEGEE. This specimen was CD4+ or CD8+ T cells sorted from blood, taken in a trial of the OX40 agonist ivuxolimab. This clonotype was obtained from an adult with an advanced solid tumor such as melanoma, head and neck, liver or kidney cancer. The gene calls are TRBV5-8 and TRBJ2-5; D is ambiguous. Here the CDR3 reads CASSLFQVQETQYF. The CDR3 nucleotides are TGTGCCAGCAGCTTGTTCCAGGTCCAAGAGACCCAGTACTTC.